The rows below give T cell receptor beta chains drawn from one sample of a study of T cell repertoires in cytomegalovirus infection. One entry per CDR3 protein, called by TCRdb with MiXCR from the reads. Of a few hundred thousand distinct CDR3 sequences listed, around 27% were seen once; the top ten hold roughly 13%. Sample: PBMCs. The receptors come from a human donor in good health (CMV status not recorded). Some clones in this sample may be carry-over from other donors' samples. Each CDR3 is given with its conserved first and last residue. The order of the fields is D gene, V gene, J gene, clone size, CDR3 DNA, CDR3 protein. D genes are given only for firm matches. Size is omitted from some rows. Given values are once, few, many or a class for expanded clones.

D gene: -
V gene: TRBV7-3
J gene: TRBJ2-2
clone size: many
CDR3 DNA: TGTGCCAGCAGCTTAGACTCGAACACCGGGGAGCTGTTTTTT
CDR3 protein: CASSLDSNTGELFF

D gene: TRBD2
V gene: TRBV11-3
J gene: TRBJ2-3
clone size: -
CDR3 DNA: TGTGCCAGCAGCTTATGGACTAGCGGGAGAGATACGCAGTATTTT
CDR3 protein: CASSLWTSGRDTQYF

D gene: -
V gene: TRBV19
J gene: TRBJ1-1
clone size: few
CDR3 DNA: TGTGCCATTCACGACGGAGATTACACTGAAGCTTTCTTT
CDR3 protein: CAIHDGDYTEAFF

D gene: TRBD1
V gene: TRBV7-2
J gene: TRBJ1-3
clone size: many
CDR3 DNA: TGTGCCAGCAGCTTATTTGGCGTCAGACAGGGGGCCAACTCTGGAAACACCATATATTTT
CDR3 protein: CASSLFGVRQGANSGNTIYF

D gene: -
V gene: TRBV7-2
J gene: TRBJ2-4
clone size: many
CDR3 DNA: TGTGCCAGCAGCTTCGAAGGATTAGCCAAAAACATTCAGTACTTC
CDR3 protein: CASSFEGLAKNIQYF

D gene: -
V gene: TRBV6-2/TRBV6-3
J gene: TRBJ2-7
clone size: -
CDR3 DNA: TGTGCCAGCAAAATCAAGGTCCGGGGCGGATCTTCGCGCGAGCAGTACTTC
CDR3 protein: CASKIKVRGGSSREQYF

D gene: -
V gene: TRBV11-2
J gene: TRBJ2-2
clone size: -
CDR3 DNA: TGTGCCAGCAGCTTAGCCAGGGCCCGAGCTGTGAACACCGGGGAGCTGTTTTTT
CDR3 protein: CASSLARARAVNTGELFF

D gene: TRBD1
V gene: TRBV4-1
J gene: TRBJ1-1
clone size: -
CDR3 DNA: TGCGCCAGCAGCCACAAGACAGGGGGCTACACTGAAGCTTTCTTT
CDR3 protein: CASSHKTGGYTEAFF

D gene: -
V gene: TRBV7-6
J gene: TRBJ2-1
clone size: many
CDR3 DNA: TGTGCCAGCAGCTTAAATCAGGGCTACAATGAGCAGTTCTTC
CDR3 protein: CASSLNQGYNEQFF

D gene: -
V gene: TRBV6-2/TRBV6-3
J gene: TRBJ2-2
clone size: few
CDR3 DNA: TGTGCCAGCCGTCCCCGAGGGAGGGAGCTGTTTTTT
CDR3 protein: CASRPRGRELFF

D gene: -
V gene: TRBV11-2
J gene: TRBJ2-5
clone size: -
CDR3 DNA: TGTGCCAGCAGCTTATCGTTTACGCTCATACAAGAGACCCAGTACTTC
CDR3 protein: CASSLSFTLIQETQYF

D gene: -
V gene: TRBV19
J gene: TRBJ2-7
clone size: many
CDR3 DNA: TGTGCCAGCGGCTACCCCGAGTCCTACGAGCAGTACTTC
CDR3 protein: CASGYPESYEQYF

D gene: -
V gene: TRBV29-1
J gene: TRBJ2-5
clone size: -
CDR3 DNA: TGCAGCGTTGGACAGAACCAAGAGACCCAGTACTTC
CDR3 protein: CSVGQNQETQYF

D gene: TRBD2
V gene: TRBV7-2
J gene: TRBJ2-5
clone size: many
CDR3 DNA: TGTGCCAGCAGACCTGGACTAGCGGGGGGGGAGACCCAGTACTTC
CDR3 protein: CASRPGLAGGETQYF

D gene: -
V gene: TRBV3-1
J gene: TRBJ2-1
clone size: -
CDR3 DNA: TGTGCCAGCAGCCAAATCGCGGGCCCCTACAATGAGCAGTTCTTC
CDR3 protein: CASSQIAGPYNEQFF

D gene: -
V gene: TRBV7-3
J gene: TRBJ1-1
clone size: many
CDR3 DNA: TGTGCCAGCAGCCCCTCACACCTGAACACTGAAGCTTTCTTT
CDR3 protein: CASSPSHLNTEAFF

D gene: -
V gene: TRBV20-1
J gene: TRBJ2-3
clone size: -
CDR3 DNA: TGCAGTGTAGCGGGACAGACTGGGACGACAGATACGCAGTATTTT
CDR3 protein: CSVAGQTGTTDTQYF

D gene: -
V gene: TRBV20-1
J gene: TRBJ2-3
clone size: few
CDR3 DNA: TGCAGTGCTGCACGGGACACCCTGTATTTT
CDR3 protein: CSAARDTLYF

D gene: -
V gene: TRBV18
J gene: TRBJ2-7
clone size: few
CDR3 DNA: TGTTCATCCGGGACGGAGCTCTCCTACGAGCAGTACTTC
CDR3 protein: CSSGTELSYEQYF

D gene: TRBD1
V gene: TRBV27
J gene: TRBJ1-1
clone size: few
CDR3 DNA: TGTGCCAGCAGTTCATGGAGCCAGGGGGTCAACACTGAAGCTTTCTTT
CDR3 protein: CASSSWSQGVNTEAFF

D gene: TRBD1
V gene: TRBV19
J gene: TRBJ2-1
clone size: -
CDR3 DNA: TGTGCCAGTAGTATAGGACAGGGCCCTTACAATGAGCAGTTCTTC
CDR3 protein: CASSIGQGPYNEQFF

D gene: -
V gene: TRBV18
J gene: TRBJ2-3
clone size: -
CDR3 DNA: TGTGCCAGCTCACCCACTAGGACGGGCACAGATACGCAGTATTTT
CDR3 protein: CASSPTRTGTDTQYF

D gene: -
V gene: TRBV12-3/TRBV12-4
J gene: TRBJ1-5
clone size: many
CDR3 DNA: TGTGCCAGCAGTTTGAAGCGTGGGCAGGAGGAATGGGGCAATCAGCCCCAGCATTTT
CDR3 protein: CASSLKRGQEEWGNQPQHF

D gene: -
V gene: TRBV7-2
J gene: TRBJ2-1
clone size: many
CDR3 DNA: TGTGCCAGCAGGCAACCGCAGGGCAATGAGCAGTTCTTC
CDR3 protein: CASRQPQGNEQFF

D gene: TRBD1
V gene: TRBV11-2
J gene: TRBJ2-1
clone size: -
CDR3 DNA: TGTGCCAGCAGCTTAATGACAGGGGACCATGAGCAGTTCTTC
CDR3 protein: CASSLMTGDHEQFF

D gene: -
V gene: TRBV28
J gene: TRBJ2-3
clone size: -
CDR3 DNA: TGTGCCAGCAGTTTATCTTGGGTGGGAACAGATACGCAGTATTTT
CDR3 protein: CASSLSWVGTDTQYF

D gene: TRBD2
V gene: TRBV7-6
J gene: TRBJ2-5
clone size: few
CDR3 DNA: TGTGCCAGCAGCGTGGGGACTAGCGTTGGGGAGACCCAGTACTTC
CDR3 protein: CASSVGTSVGETQYF

D gene: -
V gene: TRBV20-1
J gene: TRBJ2-1
clone size: -
CDR3 DNA: TGCAGCCTCGTGGGGGAGTATGAGCAGTTCTTC
CDR3 protein: CSLVGEYEQFF

D gene: TRBD1
V gene: TRBV20-1
J gene: TRBJ1-1
clone size: -
CDR3 DNA: TGCAGTGCTAATTTATTGGGACAGGGGAACACTGAAGCTTTCTTT
CDR3 protein: CSANLLGQGNTEAFF

D gene: TRBD2
V gene: TRBV28
J gene: TRBJ2-7
clone size: -
CDR3 DNA: TGTGCCAGCGGAACTAGCGGGAACTACGAGCAGTACTTC
CDR3 protein: CASGTSGNYEQYF

D gene: TRBD2
V gene: TRBV13
J gene: TRBJ2-5
clone size: few
CDR3 DNA: TGTGCCAGCAGCTCATACAGACTAGCGGGAGACCAAGAGACCCAGTACTTC
CDR3 protein: CASSSYRLAGDQETQYF

D gene: TRBD1
V gene: TRBV2
J gene: TRBJ1-2
clone size: few
CDR3 DNA: TGTGCCAGCAAAATCCCGGGGACAGGGGATTGGCATGGCTACACCTTC
CDR3 protein: CASKIPGTGDWHGYTF

D gene: -
V gene: TRBV7-8
J gene: TRBJ2-1
clone size: -
CDR3 DNA: TGTGCCAGCAGCTCAGGGCGACCCGGCCAGATGATGAACAATGAGCAGTTCTTC
CDR3 protein: CASSSGRPGQMMNNEQFF

D gene: -
V gene: TRBV12-3/TRBV12-4
J gene: TRBJ1-1
clone size: many
CDR3 DNA: TGTGCCAGCAGTTTAGCGGGGGAGGCTTTCTTT
CDR3 protein: CASSLAGEAFF

D gene: TRBD1
V gene: TRBV20-1
J gene: TRBJ2-2
clone size: -
CDR3 DNA: TGCAGTGCTGGAGGACAGGGGAGTAGCACCGGGGAGCTGTTTTTT
CDR3 protein: CSAGGQGSSTGELFF

D gene: -
V gene: TRBV7-8
J gene: TRBJ1-2
clone size: many
CDR3 DNA: TGTGCCAGCAGCCGACAGCGTGGACGCTACACCTTC
CDR3 protein: CASSRQRGRYTF

D gene: -
V gene: TRBV5-1
J gene: TRBJ2-7
clone size: -
CDR3 DNA: TGCGCCAGCAGCGTTGGCGGGACGGCTCTCTCCGAGCAGTACTTC
CDR3 protein: CASSVGGTALSEQYF

D gene: -
V gene: TRBV19
J gene: TRBJ2-1
clone size: -
CDR3 DNA: TGTGCCAGTAGCGTACTAGCCTACAATGAGCAGTTCTTC
CDR3 protein: CASSVLAYNEQFF

D gene: TRBD1
V gene: TRBV6-1
J gene: TRBJ1-2
clone size: many
CDR3 DNA: TGTGCCAGCAGTCGGGGACAGGGCGGCTATGGCTACACCTTC
CDR3 protein: CASSRGQGGYGYTF

D gene: -
V gene: TRBV7-9
J gene: TRBJ2-7
clone size: few
CDR3 DNA: TGTGCCAGCAGCTTAGATTGGACGGCGGTCGGGCAGTACTTC
CDR3 protein: CASSLDWTAVGQYF

D gene: TRBD2
V gene: TRBV12-3/TRBV12-4
J gene: TRBJ2-1
clone size: many
CDR3 DNA: TGTGCCAGCAGTTTGGGACTAGCGGGCTTTTGGGCTTACAATGAGCAGTTCTTC
CDR3 protein: CASSLGLAGFWAYNEQFF

D gene: TRBD1
V gene: TRBV7-2
J gene: TRBJ2-2
clone size: many
CDR3 DNA: TGTGCCAGCAGCCGTACTCCCCCAGGGGGAGCCGGGGAGCTGTTTTTT
CDR3 protein: CASSRTPPGGAGELFF

D gene: -
V gene: TRBV5-6
J gene: TRBJ1-1
clone size: -
CDR3 DNA: TGTGCCAGCAGCCAACAGGGTAGGGGAACTGAAGCTTTCTTT
CDR3 protein: CASSQQGRGTEAFF

D gene: TRBD1
V gene: TRBV15
J gene: TRBJ1-3
clone size: -
CDR3 DNA: TGTGCCACACTATCGGACAGGGCTGGAAACACCATATATTTT
CDR3 protein: CATLSDRAGNTIYF